This TCR beta chain was retrieved from a study of blood T cell repertoires in COVID-19 (TCRdb year 2020). General notes on the study: Collaborator samples came from the United States, Italy and Spain and covered acute and convalescent phases of COVID-19. Deeply sampled blood TCRbeta repertoires from subjects exposed to, actively infected with, or recovered from COVID-19 were included in the dataset. The repertoires were released in a freely available public database meant as a resource for research on the immune response to SARS-CoV-2. Nearly every sample came with metadata listing a de-identified subject ID, COVID-19 status, age in years and sex. The material from the prospective study consisted of cDNA or gDNA derived from T cells, B-cell-depleted T cells, or PBMCs. Where available, HLA class I and class II types were taken from metadata supplied by the sample provider and were not determined by assay-based typing. The samples were drawn from two sources: the first 160 participants of the ongoing ImmuneRACE study, and 1,200 or so subjects contributed by 6 global collaborators.

TCRbeta CDR3 regions were amplified from genomic DNA using the immunoSEQ Assay, a bias-controlled multiplex PCR. The paper's data handling went like this. Nucleated cell counts per sample were estimated from amplification of reference gene primers within the assay. To quantify the absolute abundance of each unique TCRbeta CDR3 rearrangement, sequence reads were collapsed and filtered. For each sample, productive Simpson clonality was calculated as the square root of Simpson's diversity index over productive rearrangements. Entries here come from immuneACCESS through TCRdb and include only in-frame sequences with V and J called. Some clones fail to appear in such tables; in the studies checked, an unresolved V gene covers under half of the shortfall, and the cause of the remainder is unknown. V, J and clone size are those of that table, while D and trimming were read from the DNA. A total of about 400,000 clones appear in this sample, 75% to 90% of them only once. The ten largest clones represent less than 9% of the sample.

Its CDR3 holds 14 amino acids, cysteine through phenylalanine. Left in the record is the CDR3 DNA by itself, 42 bases read in frame from the first base. Relative to germline, V is missing 5 bases and J is missing 3 bases, with 7 bases of the junction outside any gene match. Taken from the germline V gene (reference sequence), the CDR1 and CDR2 loops are GTSNPN and SVGIG. At one collaborating source in Seattle, patients were enrolled during active infection and were followed longitudinally through the course of disease. The collaborating institutions used their own protocols to collect whole blood in K2EDTA tubes. For TCRbeta analysis, collaborator samples were shipped as frozen whole blood, as isolated PBMCs, or as DNA extracted from either sample type. Study-wide findings and limitations: The amount of clinical and demographic metadata varied by source and participant and was provided uncurated.

With regard to this clone: The antigen it recognizes is unknown. No qualities accompany the bases; no much larger clone lies one base away. The sample has other DNA sequences that encode this CDR3 too.

The sequence joins TRBV30 to TRBJ1-2, with TRBD1 identical over 9 junction bases. Sequences were obtained from peripheral blood. This sequence was found in a woman aged 60 to 75 with COVID-19, enrolled during active disease. The DNA sequence follows: TGTGCCTGGCGAAGACAGGGGGGAGACTATGGCTACACCTTC. Translated, it gives CAWRRQGGDYGYTF.